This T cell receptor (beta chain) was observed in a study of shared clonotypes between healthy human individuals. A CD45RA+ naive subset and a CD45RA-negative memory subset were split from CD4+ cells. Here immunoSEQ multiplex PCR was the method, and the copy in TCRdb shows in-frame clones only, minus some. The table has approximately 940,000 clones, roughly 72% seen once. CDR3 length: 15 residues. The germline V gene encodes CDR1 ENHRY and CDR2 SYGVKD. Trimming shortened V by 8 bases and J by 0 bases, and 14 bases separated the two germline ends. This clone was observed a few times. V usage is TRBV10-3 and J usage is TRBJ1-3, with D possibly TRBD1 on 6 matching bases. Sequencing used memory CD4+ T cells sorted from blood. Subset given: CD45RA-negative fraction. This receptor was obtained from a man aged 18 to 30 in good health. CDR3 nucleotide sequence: TGTGCCATCCAAGAGCGGGACAACTCTGGAAACACCATATATTTT. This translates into CAIQERDNSGNTIYF.